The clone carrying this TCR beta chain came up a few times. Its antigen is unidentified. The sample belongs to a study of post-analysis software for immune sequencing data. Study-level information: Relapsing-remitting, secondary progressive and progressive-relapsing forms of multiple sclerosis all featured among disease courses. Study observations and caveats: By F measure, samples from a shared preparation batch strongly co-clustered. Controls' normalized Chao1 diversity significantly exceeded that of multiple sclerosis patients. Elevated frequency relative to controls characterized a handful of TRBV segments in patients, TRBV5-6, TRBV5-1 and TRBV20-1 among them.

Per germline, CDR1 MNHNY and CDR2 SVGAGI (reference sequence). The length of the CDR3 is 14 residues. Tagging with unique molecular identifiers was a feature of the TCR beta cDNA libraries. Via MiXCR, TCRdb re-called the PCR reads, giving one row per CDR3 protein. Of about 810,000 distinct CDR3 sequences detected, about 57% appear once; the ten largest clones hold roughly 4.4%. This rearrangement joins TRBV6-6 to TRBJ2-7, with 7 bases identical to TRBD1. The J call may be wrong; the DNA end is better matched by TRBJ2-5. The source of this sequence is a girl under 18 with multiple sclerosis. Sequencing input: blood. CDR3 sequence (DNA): TGTGCCAGCAGTTCGGGACAGTCCAGGGTGACCCAGTACTTC. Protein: CASSSGQSRVTQYF.